This T cell receptor beta chain was captured in a study of cytomegalovirus exposure and HLA in healthy donors. This PCR relied on a set of 60 Vbeta primers and 13 Jbeta primers. Data came from immunoSEQ multiplex PCR; TCRdb stores just in-frame clones and leaves some out. Listed are approximately 190,000 clones; 6.5% falls within the top ten. General study findings and limits: The number of N-insertions in an Asian-associated ancestry cluster was reportedly below the approximately 700-donor mean in a later analysis. Serostatus for CMV was the only available immune exposure information. Several of the most significant clusters appeared linked to common viral pathogens, based on a later analysis.

Regarding donors, all were healthy bone marrow donors. Per the germline V gene, CDR1 is MNHEY and CDR2 is SMNVEV (reference sequence). The V and J ends lost 2 bases and 1 base, in that order; junction bases with no gene match: 2. The CDR3 covers 15 residues. To note about this clone: Its antigen is still unknown.

The V gene is TRBV27, the J gene TRBJ2-3; TRBD1 aligns across 8 bases. The source is a young man in good health and CMV-seronegative. Sequencing was performed on PBMCs. CDR3: CASSLPGQGTDTQYF. The CDR3 bases are TGTGCCAGCAGTTTACCGGGACAGGGCACAGATACGCAGTATTTT.